These 14 T cell receptor beta chains were sequenced from one sample in a study of cytomegalovirus exposure and HLA in healthy donors. It was with 60 Vbeta and 13 Jbeta primers that the PCR ran. The method was immunoSEQ multiplex PCR; TCRdb's version includes in-frame clones alone and lacks a portion of them. Found here are fewer than 120,000 clones, about 80% of them singletons; the top ten hold around 3%. Input material: PBMCs. These receptors originate from a woman in her fifties or sixties in good health and CMV-seropositive.

This clone was seen just once. CDR3 in DNA: TGTGCCAGCAGCTACCAAGGGGGCACCGGGGAGCTGTTTTTT. Amino acids: CASSYQGGTGELFF. The chain combines TRBV5-4 with TRBJ2-2; D perhaps matches TRBD1 (6 bases). The CDR3 loop spans 14 amino acids. Between the trimmed V and J ends, which lost 3 bases and 4 bases, there was a span of 10 bases. Germline V gives CDR1 SGHNT, CDR2 YYREEE (reference sequence).

This clone was counted a single time. The chain combines TRBV7-6 with TRBJ2-7; 10 nucleotides match TRBD1. This CDR3 contains 16 residues. J gave up 2 bases and V 1 base, and 5 bases lay outside the gene matches. Germline V lookup: CDR1 SGHVS, CDR2 FNYEAQ. This CDR3 is CASSLGGDRGAYEQYF. The DNA of the CDR3 is TGTGCCAGCAGCTTAGGGGGGGACAGGGGAGCCTACGAGCAGTACTTC.

J is TRBJ1-4 and V is TRBV2; D possibly corresponds to TRBD1 (6 bases). The germline gives CDR1 SNHLY, CDR2 FYNNEI. The CDR3 runs to 14 residues. The V end lost 6 bases, the J end lost 5 bases, and 13 bases lay between the germline ends. CDR3 loop: CASRPRGGNEKLFF. The CDR3 DNA follows: TGTGCCAGCAGGCCCAGGGGAGGGAATGAAAAACTGTTTTTT. Supplemented by reference TRBV2 and TRBJ1-4, the full variable domain reads EPEVTQTPSHQVTQMGQEVILRCVPISNHLYFYWYRQILGQKVEFLVSFYNNEISEKSEIFDDQFSVERPDGSNFTLKIRSTKLEDSAMYFCASRPRGGNEKLFFGSGTQLSVL.

This chain connects TRBV6-1 to TRBJ1-2; 9 bases align to TRBD1. Germline loops: CDR1 MNHNS, CDR2 SASEGT. The CDR3 has 15 amino acids. V shed 5 bases and J 8 bases; nucleotides not matched to a gene: 12. The CDR3 spells CASSKEPGQGTGYTF. DNA of the CDR3: TGTGCCAGCAGTAAAGAACCGGGACAGGGTACGGGCTACACCTTC.

The chain employs TRBV29-1 and TRBJ2-3; TRBD2 aligns across 9 bases. Per the germline V gene, CDR1 is SQVTM and CDR2 is ANQGSEA. The length of the CDR3 is 13 residues. J was trimmed by 2 bases and V by 6 bases; bases with no gene match: 3. CDR3 DNA sequence: TGCAGCGTCTTAGCGGGAGTCACAGATACGCAGTATTTT. Its translation: CSVLAGVTDTQYF.

The rearrangement links TRBV28 to TRBJ2-1; 7 bases align to TRBD2. The CDR3 consists of 16 residues. V gave up 3 bases and J gave up 6 bases; unmatched junction bases: 11. The germline gives CDR1 MDHEN, CDR2 SYDVKM. CDR3 DNA: TGTGCCAGCAGTTTCGGTCTAGCGGAAGGAGTCAATGAGCAGTTCTTC. Amino acid sequence: CASSFGLAEGVNEQFF.

V is TRBV6-5 and J is TRBJ1-2; 7 bases match TRBD1. V shed 2 bases, J shed 5 bases, and the junction held 11 bases outside the gene matches. CDR1 and CDR2 (germline): MNHEY, SVGAGI. CDR3 length equals 16 residues. The CDR3: CASSYVRTGGGYGYTF. The CDR3 DNA reads as TGTGCCAGCAGTTACGTCCGGACAGGTGGGGGGTATGGCTACACCTTC.

This clone was counted between two and nine times. The chain joins TRBV7-3 to TRBJ1-2; TRBD1 agrees at 7 bases. Germline CDR1 reads SGHTA; CDR2 reads FQGTGA. CDR3 length equals 13 residues. V shed 2 bases and J 3 bases; nucleotides not matched to a gene: 0. DNA for the CDR3: TGTGCCAGCAGCTTAGACAGGGACTATGGCTACACCTTC. Translation gives CASSLDRDYGYTF.

This clone was picked up a small number of times. V gene TRBV6-1 combines with J gene TRBJ1-1; TRBD1 agrees at 8 bases. CDR3 length: 14 amino acids. Germline CDR1 and CDR2: MNHNS and SASEGT. V shed 7 bases, J shed 3 bases, and the junction held 7 bases outside the gene matches. CDR3 loop: CASTWTGSDTEAFF. CDR3 nucleotides: TGTGCCAGCACCTGGACAGGGTCAGACACTGAAGCTTTCTTT.

V is TRBV2 and J is TRBJ1-5; perhaps TRBD1 as D (6 bases). The germline gives CDR1 SNHLY, CDR2 FYNNEI. V was trimmed by 4 bases and J by 11 bases, leaving 12 bases between them. The CDR3 contains 12 residues. The CDR3, as DNA: TGTGCCAGCAGTGGACAGGCAGGGGCCCAGCATTTT. Protein sequence: CASSGQAGAQHF.

This chain joins TRBV29-1 and TRBJ1-1; D unresolved. There are 13 residues in the CDR3. CDR1 is SQVTM and CDR2 is ANQGSEA in the germline V gene. The V gene lost 2 bases and the J gene lost 1 base, with 8 bases spanning the gap. CDR3 loop: CSVESQTNTEAFF. The CDR3 DNA reads as TGCAGCGTTGAATCACAGACGAACACTGAAGCTTTCTTT.

This chain joins TRBV10-3 and TRBJ1-1, with D uncertain. Germline loops: CDR1 ENHRY, CDR2 SYGVKD. Deletions cut 0 bases from V and 10 bases from J, with 6 bases between. CDR3 length: 11 amino acids. The DNA of the CDR3 is TGTGCCATCAGTGAGTCGTCGGGAGCTTTCTTT. Protein product: CAISESSGAFF.

V usage is TRBV19 and J usage is TRBJ1-5; TRBD1 might be the D (5 bases). CDR3 length: 15 residues. V lost 7 bases and J 0 bases, leaving 13 bases between the germline ends. CDR1 is LNHDA, CDR2 SQIVND, per germline (reference sequence). The CDR3 nucleotides read TGTGCCAGTACTGACAGACCTTATAGCAATCAGCCCCAGCATTTT. Protein sequence: CASTDRPYSNQPQHF.

This chain uses TRBV28 with TRBJ2-7; D gene ambiguous. V lost 4 bases to trimming and J lost 2 bases, with 3 bases between them. This CDR3 is built from 11 residues. Germline V gene lookup returns CDR1 MDHEN and CDR2 SYDVKM. The DNA of the CDR3 is TGTGCCAGCAGTTCTACCTACGAGCAGTACTTC. Amino acid sequence: CASSSTYEQYF.